The 15 T cell receptor beta chains below were found in one sample sequenced in a study of blood T cell repertoires in COVID-19. Method: immunoSEQ multiplex PCR; TCRdb's copy keeps in-frame clones and lacks some. The sample lists 140,000 to 150,000 clones; 85% to 90% were seen once. Material: peripheral blood. The receptors were sampled from a man between 18 and 35 years old with COVID-19, enrolled during active disease.

The rearrangement uses TRBV9 and TRBJ1-6; TRBD1 aligns across 9 bases. This CDR3 has 17 amino acids. J was trimmed by 2 bases and V by 0 bases; bases with no gene match: 3. The germline V gene encodes CDR1 SGDLS and CDR2 YYNGEE. CDR3 nucleotides: TGTGCCAGCAGCGTAGGGGACAGGGTGGCCTATAATTCACCCCTCCACTTT. This translates into CASSVGDRVAYNSPLHF.

The J gene is TRBJ2-1, the V gene TRBV9, with 7 positions matching TRBD2. Trimming removed 3 bases from V and 3 bases from J; junction bases left unmatched: 3. This CDR3 is built from 14 residues. Per germline, CDR1 SGDLS and CDR2 YYNGEE. CDR3 coding DNA: TGTGCCAGCAGCGACACTAGCGACTACAATGAGCAGTTCTTC. Protein sequence: CASSDTSDYNEQFF.

The rearrangement uses TRBV7-9 and TRBJ1-1; TRBD1 matches 12 bases. The CDR3 extends over 16 amino acids. J gave up 5 bases and V 5 bases, and 9 bases lay outside the gene matches. CDR1 is SEHNR and CDR2 is FQNEAQ in the germline V gene (reference sequence). The DNA of the CDR3 is TGTGCCAGCAGCCGACCGGGACAGGGGGCGGGTACTGAAGCTTTCTTT. Amino acid sequence: CASSRPGQGAGTEAFF.

The chain employs TRBV7-9 and TRBJ2-7; 10 nucleotides agree with TRBD1. This CDR3 comprises 14 residues. Germline CDR1 and CDR2: SEHNR and FQNEAQ (reference sequence). V was pared by 5 bases and J by 3 bases, with 4 bases of the junction left unmatched. The CDR3 loop is CASSDRTGGYEQYF. CDR3 sequence (DNA): TGTGCCAGCAGCGATAGGACAGGGGGCTACGAGCAGTACTTC. Variable domain in full (rest from reference TRBV7-9 and TRBJ2-7): DTGVSQNPRHKITKRGQNVTFRCDPISEHNRLYWYRQTLGQGPEFLTYFQNEAQLEKSRLLSDRFSAERPKGSFSTLEIQRTEQGDSAMYLCASSDRTGGYEQYFGPGTRLTVT.

As concerns this clone: The junction departs from the called germline gene at one end, perhaps through a read error. The CDR3 loop is CASTQGTDNEKLLF. The CDR3 nucleotides read TGTGCCAGTACCCAGGGCACGGATAATGAAAAACTGCTTTTT. The gene calls are TRBV19 and TRBJ1-4, with a tentative D call TRBD1 (5 bases). CDR1 and CDR2 from the germline V gene are LNHDA and SQIVND (reference sequence). The CDR3 totals 14 residues.

The chain carries TRBV11-2 and TRBJ2-7, with D possibly being TRBD1 (6 bases). Looked up from germline, CDR1 is SGHAT and CDR2 is FQNNGV. Trimming shortened V by 5 bases and J by 1 base, and 12 bases separated the two germline ends. CDR3 size: 14 residues. In DNA, the CDR3 is TGTGCCAGCAGCGTCCAGGGGCCATCCTACGAGCAGTACTTC. Encoded protein: CASSVQGPSYEQYF. Filled out from reference TRBV11-2 and TRBJ2-7, the complete variable domain reads EAGVAQSPRYKIIEKRQSVAFWCNPISGHATLYWYQQILGQGPKLLIQFQNNGVVDDSQLPKDRFSAERLKGVDSTLKIQPAKLEDSAVYLCASSVQGPSYEQYFGPGTRLTVT.

The chain joins TRBV2 to TRBJ2-3; D might be TRBD2 (6 bases). V lost 0 bases to trimming and J lost 3 bases, with 16 bases between them. Germline CDR1 is SNHLY and CDR2 is FYNNEI. This CDR3 region has 17 residues. The CDR3 region is CASSEAGTQRETDTQYF. CDR3 nucleotides: TGTGCCAGCAGTGAAGCCGGGACTCAACGGGAGACAGATACGCAGTATTTT.

The chain combines TRBV5-5 with TRBJ2-2; TRBD1 is a possible D gene (5 bases). Germline CDR1 SGHKS, CDR2 YYEKEE (reference sequence). V lost 4 bases, J lost 4 bases, and 20 bases lay in between. The CDR3 length is 17 residues. CDR3 nucleotide sequence: TGTGCCAGCAGCGTGGACACTCGGTACTATATCACCGGGGAGCTGTTTTTT. It is translated as CASSVDTRYYITGELFF.

CDR3 loop: CASSPGRANTEAFF. The CDR3 DNA reads TGTGCCAGCAGCCCGGGAAGGGCGAACACTGAAGCTTTCTTT. The chain is built from TRBV9 and TRBJ1-1; D call uncertain. CDR1 is SGDLS, CDR2 YYNGEE, per germline. The CDR3 runs 14 residues. V was clipped by 4 bases and J by 1 base, with 11 bases between them.

Only one count was recorded for this clone. The J gene is TRBJ2-7, the V gene TRBV28; weak D call: TRBD1 (7 bases). The V end was cut by 6 bases, the J end by 2 bases, with 17 bases between. The CDR3 loop spans 15 amino acids. CDR1 is MDHEN, CDR2 SYDVKM, per germline. Here the CDR3 DNA reads TGTGCCAGCAGGACTGGCGGGACAGCAACCTACGAGCAGTACTTC. Its translation: CASRTGGTATYEQYF.

This chain connects TRBV19 to TRBJ2-3; D gene ambiguous. The V gene lost 0 bases and the J gene lost 0 bases, with 10 bases spanning the gap. The CDR3 sequence is 16 residues long. CDR1 is LNHDA and CDR2 is SQIVND in the germline V gene (reference sequence). The CDR3 nucleotides read TGTGCCAGTAGTATAGATCCCAGGCTCAGCACAGATACGCAGTATTTT. The encoded protein is CASSIDPRLSTDTQYF.

V and J are TRBV27 and TRBJ1-2; D may be TRBD1 (6 bases). The CDR3 spans 14 residues. CDR1 is MNHEY and CDR2 is SMNVEV in the germline V gene (reference sequence). Trimming shortened V by 7 bases and J by 6 bases, and 18 bases separated the two germline ends. The CDR3 reads CASTTLGGADGYTF. For the CDR3, the DNA is TGTGCCAGCACCACCTTGGGGGGGGCGGATGGCTACACCTTC.

The gene calls are TRBV7-9 and TRBJ2-7, with a possible D match to TRBD2 (6 bases). The V end was cut by 0 bases, the J end by 3 bases, with 12 bases between. Germline loops: CDR1 SEHNR, CDR2 FQNEAQ (reference sequence). This CDR3 spans 15 amino acids. CDR3 nucleotides: TGTGCCAGCAGCTTAGCGCGGGGCAGCCTCTACGAGCAGTACTTC. Protein product: CASSLARGSLYEQYF.

V usage is TRBV19 and J usage is TRBJ2-1, with D unclear. The V gene's germline CDR1 is LNHDA and CDR2 SQIVND (reference sequence). The CDR3 consists of 15 residues. The V end was cut by 2 bases, the J end by 6 bases, with 14 bases between. This chain's CDR3 is CASSIFSGPVNEQFF. CDR3 DNA sequence: TGTGCCAGTAGTATATTTTCAGGCCCCGTCAATGAGCAGTTCTTC.

In DNA form, the CDR3 reads TGCGCCAGCAGGGAAGGGACTCAGCAGTACTTC. Its translation is CASREGTQQYF. The chain recombines TRBV10-2 with TRBJ2-7; D possibly corresponds to TRBD2 (6 bases). The CDR3 extends over 11 amino acids. V was trimmed by 6 bases and J by 8 bases, leaving 11 bases between them. In germline, CDR1 is WSHSY, CDR2 SAAADI.